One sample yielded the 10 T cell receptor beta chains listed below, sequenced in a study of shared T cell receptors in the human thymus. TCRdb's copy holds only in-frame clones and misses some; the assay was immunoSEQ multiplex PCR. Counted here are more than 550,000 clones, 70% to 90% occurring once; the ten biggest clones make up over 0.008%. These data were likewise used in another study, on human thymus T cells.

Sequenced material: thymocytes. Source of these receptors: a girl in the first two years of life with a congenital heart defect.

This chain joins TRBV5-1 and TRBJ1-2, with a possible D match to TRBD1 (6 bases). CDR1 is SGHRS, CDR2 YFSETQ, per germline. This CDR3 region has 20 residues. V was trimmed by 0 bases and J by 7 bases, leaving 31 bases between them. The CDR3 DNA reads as TGCGCCAGCAGCTTGGTTTCGGGACGGGGGGCCCCCCATAAACGGTCTGGCTACACCTTC. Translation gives CASSLVSGRGAPHKRSGYTF.

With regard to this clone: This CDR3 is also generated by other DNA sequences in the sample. CDR3 bases: TGTGCCAGCAGCTTAGGTTCCGGGACAGGGGGGGAGTATGGCTACACCTTC. Translated, it gives CASSLGSGTGGEYGYTF. The V gene is TRBV5-6, the J gene TRBJ1-2; TRBD1 matches at 11 bases. CDR3 size: 17 residues. The germline gives CDR1 SGHDT, CDR2 YYEEEE. V dropped 2 bases and J dropped 5; count of bases not matched to a gene: 11.

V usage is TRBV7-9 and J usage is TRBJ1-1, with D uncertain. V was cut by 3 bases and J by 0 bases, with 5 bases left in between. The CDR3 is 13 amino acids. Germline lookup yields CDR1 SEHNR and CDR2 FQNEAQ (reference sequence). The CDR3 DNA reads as TGTGCCAGCAGCTTGTCCTTGAACACTGAAGCTTTCTTT. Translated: CASSLSLNTEAFF. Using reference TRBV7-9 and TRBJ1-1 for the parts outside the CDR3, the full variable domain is DTGVSQNPRHKITKRGQNVTFRCDPISEHNRLYWYRQTLGQGPEFLTYFQNEAQLEKSRLLSDRFSAERPKGSFSTLEIQRTEQGDSAMYLCASSLSLNTEAFFGQGTRLTVV.

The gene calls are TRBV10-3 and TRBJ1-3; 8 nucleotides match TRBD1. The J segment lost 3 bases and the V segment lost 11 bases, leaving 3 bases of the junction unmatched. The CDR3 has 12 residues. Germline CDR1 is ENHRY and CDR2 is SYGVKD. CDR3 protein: CAAQGVGNTIYF. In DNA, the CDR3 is TGTGCCGCACAGGGGGTTGGAAACACCATATATTTT.

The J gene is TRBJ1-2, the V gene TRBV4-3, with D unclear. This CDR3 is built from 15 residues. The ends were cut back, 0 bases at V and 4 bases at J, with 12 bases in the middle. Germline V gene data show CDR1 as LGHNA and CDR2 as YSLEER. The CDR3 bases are TGCGCCAGCAGCCAAGAGTCGAGGGCGGGCTATGGCTACACCTTC. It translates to CASSQESRAGYGYTF.

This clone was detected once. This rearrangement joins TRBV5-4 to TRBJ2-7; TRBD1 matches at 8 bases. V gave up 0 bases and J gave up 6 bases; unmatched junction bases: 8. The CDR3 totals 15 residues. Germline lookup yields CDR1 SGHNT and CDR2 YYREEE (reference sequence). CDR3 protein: CASSLGQGRNGEQYF. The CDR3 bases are TGTGCCAGCAGCTTGGGACAGGGGAGGAATGGCGAGCAGTACTTC.

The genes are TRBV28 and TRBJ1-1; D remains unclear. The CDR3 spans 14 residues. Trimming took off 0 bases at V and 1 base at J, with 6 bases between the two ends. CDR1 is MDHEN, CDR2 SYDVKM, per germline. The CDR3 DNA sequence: TGTGCCAGCAGTTTATGGGCAGAGAACACTGAAGCTTTCTTT. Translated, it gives CASSLWAENTEAFF.

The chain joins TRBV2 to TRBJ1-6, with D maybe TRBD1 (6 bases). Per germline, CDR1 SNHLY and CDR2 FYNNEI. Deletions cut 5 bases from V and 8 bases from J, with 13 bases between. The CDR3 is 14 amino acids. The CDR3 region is CASSTTGIDSPLHF. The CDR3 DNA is TGTGCCAGCAGTACTACAGGGATAGATTCACCCCTCCACTTT.

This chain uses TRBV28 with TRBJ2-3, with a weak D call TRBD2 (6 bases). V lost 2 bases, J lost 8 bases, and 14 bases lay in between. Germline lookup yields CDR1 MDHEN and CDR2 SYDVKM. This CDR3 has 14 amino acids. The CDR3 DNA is TGTGCCAGCAGTTTAAAGTTAAGGCGGGGTACGCAGTATTTT. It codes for CASSLKLRRGTQYF.

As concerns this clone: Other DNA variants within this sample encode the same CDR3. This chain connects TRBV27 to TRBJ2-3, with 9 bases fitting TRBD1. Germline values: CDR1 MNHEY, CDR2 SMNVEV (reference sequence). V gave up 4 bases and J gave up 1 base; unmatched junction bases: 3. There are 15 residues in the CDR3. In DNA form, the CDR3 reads TGTGCCAGCAGTTCCCGACAGGGGGGCACAGATACGCAGTATTTT. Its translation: CASSSRQGGTDTQYF.